Each of the 31 T cell receptor beta chains below was sequenced from the same sample in a study of Graves' ophthalmopathy and Graves' hyperthyroidism. CDR3 regions of TCR beta were amplified from RNA transcripts. RT-PCR in the first round used HTBI primers; a second-round multiplex PCR followed. TCRdb reprocessed the multiplex PCR reads via MiXCR and lists one record per CDR3 protein. The data hold some 160,000 distinct CDR3 sequences, with 30% to 45% observed a single time. Sequencing input: peripheral blood. Receptor source: a man aged 30 to 39 with Graves' ophthalmopathy.

V usage is TRBV5-1 and J usage is TRBJ2-2; no clear D. Germline CDR1 and CDR2: SGHRS and YFSETQ. Trimming took 0 bases from V and 8 from J, leaving 14 bases between them. There are 15 residues in the CDR3. The CDR3 protein is CASSLASYRSGELFF. CDR3 bases: TGCGCCAGCAGCTTGGCATCCTATCGATCTGGGGAGCTGTTTTTT.

The chain joins TRBV6-2 or TRBV6-3 to TRBJ2-5; D may be TRBD1 or TRBD2 (5 bases each). CDR3 length equals 12 residues. CDR1 is MNHEY and CDR2 is SVGEGT in the germline V gene. The V gene lost 4 bases and the J gene lost 5 bases, with 8 bases spanning the gap. The DNA for the CDR3 is TGTGCCAGCAGTTCAGGGACGGAGACCCAGTACTTC. Protein product: CASSSGTETQYF.

This chain connects TRBV30 to TRBJ2-7; 8 bases are a match to TRBD2. The V segment lost 1 base and the J segment 1 base; nucleotides outside the gene matches: 3. Germline lookup yields CDR1 GTSNPN and CDR2 SVGIG (reference sequence). This CDR3 has 14 residues. The CDR3 coding sequence is TGTGCCTGGAGTGCGGGAGGGCAGTCCTACGAGCAGTACTTC. It specifies CAWSAGGQSYEQYF.

This clonotype was counted many times. The chain uses TRBV7-3 and TRBJ2-7; the D gene could be TRBD1 or TRBD2 (6 bases each). V was cut by 5 bases and J by 0 bases, with 14 bases left in between. Germline V CDR1 and CDR2: SGHTA, FQGTGA. CDR3 size: 15 residues. The CDR3 is CASSLHGGGSYEQYF. The CDR3 DNA sequence: TGTGCCAGCAGCCTACATGGAGGGGGCTCCTACGAGCAGTACTTC.

Ten or more counts support this clonotype. The chain links TRBV7-2 to TRBJ1-6; D is uncertain. This CDR3 spans 15 amino acids. Trimming stripped 2 bases from V and 9 bases from J, with 14 bases between. CDR1 is SGHTA, CDR2 FQGNSA, per germline. For the CDR3, the DNA is TGTGCCAGCAGCTTATCGCAGGTTTCGCGTTCACCCCTCCACTTT. It specifies CASSLSQVSRSPLHF.

The chain couples TRBV11-2 to TRBJ2-7; D might be TRBD2 (5 bases). The germline V and J ends were trimmed by 5 bases and 3 bases, with 11 bases remaining between them. This CDR3 has 13 amino acids. Looked up from germline, CDR1 is SGHAT and CDR2 is FQNNGV. The CDR3 DNA sequence: TGTGCCAGCAGCGCCAACCGGGACTACGAGCAGTACTTC. Amino acid sequence: CASSANRDYEQYF. The full variable domain, with the rest looked up from reference TRBV11-2 and TRBJ2-7, is EAGVAQSPRYKIIEKRQSVAFWCNPISGHATLYWYQQILGQGPKLLIQFQNNGVVDDSQLPKDRFSAERLKGVDSTLKIQPAKLEDSAVYLCASSANRDYEQYFGPGTRLTVT.

The chain employs TRBV11-2 and TRBJ2-5; the D call may be TRBD1 or TRBD2 (5 bases each). Looked up from germline, CDR1 is SGHAT and CDR2 is FQNNGV. CDR3 size: 15 residues. V lost 1 base and J lost 6, with 15 bases in between. CDR3 bases: TGTGCCAGCAGCTTAGGAGTGGGGACGCGACAGACCCAGTACTTC. It specifies CASSLGVGTRQTQYF.

This clonotype came up many times. This chain links TRBV7-2 with TRBJ1-1, with a possible D match to TRBD1 (5 bases). The V gene's germline CDR1 is SGHTA and CDR2 FQGNSA. CDR3 length equals 13 residues. V was pared by 1 base and J by 10 bases, with 13 bases between. The CDR3 here is CASSLGRAPGAFF. The CDR3 DNA reads TGTGCCAGCAGCTTAGGCAGGGCGCCCGGAGCTTTCTTT. The whole variable domain, remainder taken from reference TRBV7-2 and TRBJ1-1, is GAGVSQSPSNKVTEKGKDVELRCDPISGHTALYWYRQSLGQGLEFLIYFQGNSAPDKSGLPSDRFSAERTGGSVSTLTIQRTQQEDSAVYLCASSLGRAPGAFFGQGTRLTVV.

There are many counts of this clonotype. The CDR3 loop is CSAPGLAEETQYF. CDR3 in DNA: TGCAGCGCTCCCGGACTAGCGGAAGAGACCCAGTACTTC. The chain is built from TRBV29-1 and TRBJ2-5, with TRBD2 matching 10 bases. This CDR3 contains 13 residues. Germline values: CDR1 SQVTM, CDR2 ANQGSEA. V trimming: 7 bases; J trimming: 3 bases; junction bases outside the gene matches: 5. The whole variable domain, remainder taken from reference TRBV29-1 and TRBJ2-5, is SAVISQKPSRDICQRGTSLTIQCQVDSQVTMMFWYRQQPGQSLTLIATANQGSEATYESGFVIDKFPISRPNLTFSTLTVSNMSPEDSSIYLCSAPGLAEETQYFGPGTRLLVL.

This clonotype was seen at least ten times. The CDR3 reads CASSLDFHQPQHF. As DNA, the CDR3 is TGTGCCAGCAGCCTTGATTTCCATCAGCCCCAGCATTTT. The chain employs TRBV28 and TRBJ1-5; unclear D gene. This CDR3 region has 13 residues. Trimming left V 6 bases short and J 5 bases short, with 11 bases between. Germline lookup yields CDR1 MDHEN and CDR2 SYDVKM.

The rearrangement joins TRBV6-2 or TRBV6-3 to TRBJ1-5; D ambiguous. V dropped 0 bases and J dropped 0 bases, with 15 bases sitting between them. The CDR3 consists of 18 residues. CDR1 and CDR2 (germline): MNHEY, SVGEGT. This chain's CDR3 is CASSYSIPDFYSNQPQHF. The CDR3 nucleotides read TGTGCCAGCAGTTACTCGATTCCAGATTTCTATAGCAATCAGCCCCAGCATTTT.

The V call is TRBV27, the J call TRBJ2-5; 11 nucleotides agree with TRBD1. The length of the CDR3 is 17 residues. Looked up from germline, CDR1 is MNHEY and CDR2 is SMNVEV (reference sequence). Losses at the gene ends were 4 bases for V and 4 bases for J; bases not matched to a gene: 11. The CDR3 DNA reads as TGTGCCAGCAGTTCCACTCGGGACAGGGGGTTATTAGAGACCCAGTACTTC. This sequence encodes CASSSTRDRGLLETQYF.

The V gene is TRBV12-3 or TRBV12-4, the J gene TRBJ2-5, with D perhaps matching TRBD1 or TRBD2 (6 bases each). The CDR3 is 15 residues long. The V end lost 3 bases, the J end lost 5 bases, and 16 bases lay between the germline ends. CDR3 coding DNA: TGTGCCAGCAGTTTGGGGGGCAGGGGACGGGAGACCCAGTACTTC. Its protein is CASSLGGRGRETQYF.

The V and J genes are TRBV12-3 or TRBV12-4 and TRBJ1-1, with 12 bases that match TRBD1. Trimming cost V 5 bases and J 5 bases; bases outside gene matches: 12. The length of the CDR3 is 17 residues. The CDR3 sequence is CASSPPGQGAPGTEAFF. For the CDR3, the DNA is TGTGCCAGCAGTCCGCCGGGACAGGGGGCGCCGGGAACTGAAGCTTTCTTT.

A few counts support this clonotype. This chain connects TRBV7-2 to TRBJ2-5; 7 bases are a match to TRBD1. Germline loops: CDR1 SGHTA, CDR2 FQGNSA. The CDR3 is 14 amino acids. V lost 3 bases, J lost 4 bases, and 5 bases stayed unmatched. The chain's CDR3 is CASSFRGPGETQYF. CDR3 nucleotides: TGTGCCAGCAGCTTTAGGGGGCCAGGAGAGACCCAGTACTTC.

The count of this clonotype is one. V gene TRBV6-2 or TRBV6-3 combines with J gene TRBJ1-1; unclear D gene. V shed 6 bases and J shed 12 bases, with 14 bases lying between them. There are 11 residues in the CDR3. Germline lookup yields CDR1 MNHEY and CDR2 SVGEGT. The CDR3 DNA reads as TGTGCCAGCAGACCCAGGAATCGGCCTTTCTTT. This gives the protein CASRPRNRPFF.

This clonotype was seen ten or more times. CDR3 DNA: TGCGCCAGCAGCTGGGGCCGCCGGACTCCTACCACTTACGAGCAGTACTTC. This sequence encodes CASSWGRRTPTTYEQYF. The rearrangement links TRBV5-1 to TRBJ2-7, with D perhaps assigned TRBD1 or TRBD2 (5 bases each). The V gene's germline CDR1 is SGHRS and CDR2 YFSETQ. Trimming took 3 bases from V and 4 from J, leaving 23 bases between them. The CDR3 contains 17 residues.

The DNA for the CDR3 is TGTGCCACCAGTAGGGACAGGGAGTCGGCGACCCAGTACTTC. Translation gives CATSRDRESATQYF. V is TRBV24-1 and J is TRBJ2-5; 9 bases agree with TRBD1. Germline loops: CDR1 KGHDR, CDR2 SFDVKD. With 6 bases clipped from V and 7 bases from J, the junction kept 8 bases outside the gene matches. The CDR3 loop spans 14 amino acids.

Many counts were recorded for this clonotype. The CDR3 DNA reads as TGTGCCAGCAGTTTATCCAGGGGTTATAGCAATCAGCCCCAGCATTTT. This encodes CASSLSRGYSNQPQHF. V is TRBV28 and J is TRBJ1-5; possible D gene TRBD1, 6 bases. Germline values: CDR1 MDHEN, CDR2 SYDVKM. The CDR3 is 16 residues long. V dropped 1 base and J dropped 0 bases, with 10 bases sitting between them.

This clonotype was counted at least ten times. V and J are TRBV2 and TRBJ1-3; D is ambiguous. Germline loops: CDR1 SNHLY, CDR2 FYNNEI. This CDR3 has 15 amino acids. V was shortened by 6 bases and J by 3 bases, with 15 bases between the two germline ends. CDR3: CASSEDSSIGNTIYF. As DNA, the CDR3 is TGTGCCAGCAGCGAGGACTCTTCTATTGGAAACACCATATATTTT.

This chain uses TRBV6-1 with TRBJ1-1; D is undetermined. The germline V gene has CDR1 MNHNS and CDR2 SASEGT. V lost 5 bases, J lost 5 bases, and 9 bases lay in between. This CDR3 comprises 12 residues. The CDR3 here is CASSKRETEAFF. CDR3 in DNA: TGTGCCAGCAGTAAGAGGGAAACTGAAGCTTTCTTT.

The genes are TRBV12-3 or TRBV12-4 and TRBJ2-4; D remains ambiguous. Trimming removed 5 bases from V and 0 bases from J, with 8 bases in between. The CDR3 extends over 14 amino acids. The CDR3 region has the DNA TGTGCCAGCAGTGCGGATCTAGCCAAAAACATTCAGTACTTC. Translation gives CASSADLAKNIQYF.

Ten or more counts support this clonotype. J is TRBJ2-7 and V is TRBV4-1; D remains unclear. CDR3 length equals 13 residues. Trimming shortened V by 3 bases and J by 7 bases, and 13 bases separated the two germline ends. CDR1 and CDR2 (germline): MGHRA, YSYEKL. The CDR3: CASSHFIAREQYF. The DNA of the CDR3 is TGCGCCAGCAGCCATTTCATTGCCCGGGAGCAGTACTTC.

The chain has TRBV20-1 and TRBJ2-5; 7 positions match TRBD2. This CDR3 contains 14 residues. Trimming removed 1 base from V and 7 bases from J; junction bases left unmatched: 9. Germline V gene sequence: CDR1 DFQATT, CDR2 SNEGSKA (reference sequence). CDR3 sequence: CSARGLVGGMTQYF. CDR3 sequence (DNA): TGCAGTGCTAGAGGACTAGTGGGAGGGATGACCCAGTACTTC.

This clonotype has a count of ten or more. The rearrangement links TRBV20-1 to TRBJ2-7; 7 bases agree with TRBD2. J was trimmed by 3 bases and V by 5 bases; bases with no gene match: 13. Germline V gives CDR1 DFQATT, CDR2 SNEGSKA (reference sequence). The CDR3 totals 15 residues. The CDR3 loop reads CSAAPPGRDLYEQYF. The CDR3 DNA reads TGCAGTGCTGCTCCCCCAGGGAGGGATCTCTACGAGCAGTACTTC.

The sample holds many counts of this clonotype. The chain recombines TRBV7-8 with TRBJ1-2; 9 bases are shared with TRBD1. Germline assignment: CDR1 SGHVS and CDR2 FQNEAQ. CDR3 size: 14 residues. V lost 5 bases and J lost 4; bases outside the gene matches: 5. In DNA, the CDR3 is TGTGCCAGCAGCCCAGGGACAGGGACCTATGGCTACACCTTC. Its protein is CASSPGTGTYGYTF.

This chain joins TRBV6-5 and TRBJ2-5; TRBD1 matches 11 bases. The CDR3 is 16 amino acids. Trimming cost V 0 bases and J 5 bases; bases outside gene matches: 5. Germline-derived CDR1 and CDR2 are MNHEY and SVGAGI. CDR3: CASSYSRTGGGETQYF. The CDR3, as DNA: TGTGCCAGCAGTTACTCCCGGACAGGGGGCGGGGAGACCCAGTACTTC.

This clonotype was detected ten times or more. V gene TRBV15 combines with J gene TRBJ1-1; 7 positions match TRBD1. CDR1 is LNHNV and CDR2 is YYDKDF in the germline V gene (reference sequence). CDR3 size: 15 residues. V trimming: 0 bases; J trimming: 7 bases; junction bases outside the gene matches: 8. DNA of the CDR3: TGTGCCACCAGCAGAGACGTCCCGGGACAGCGTGAAGCTTTCTTT. Translating gives CATSRDVPGQREAFF.

The chain has TRBV27 and TRBJ1-6; D not certain. Germline lookup yields CDR1 MNHEY and CDR2 SMNVEV (reference sequence). The CDR3 is 13 residues long. V was trimmed by 4 bases and J by 4 bases, leaving 5 bases between them. The CDR3 nucleotides are TGTGCCAGCAGTTACGGGTATAATTCACCCCTCCACTTT. Its protein is CASSYGYNSPLHF.

This clonotype was seen only once. This chain joins TRBV7-2 and TRBJ1-2, with 9 bases aligning to TRBD1. The germline gives CDR1 SGHTA, CDR2 FQGNSA. V was pared by 6 bases and J by 7 bases, with 12 bases of the junction left unmatched. CDR3 length equals 15 residues. CDR3 region: CASRSQGALTSGYTF. The CDR3 bases are TGTGCCAGCAGATCACAGGGGGCTCTGACTAGTGGCTACACCTTC.

This clonotype was observed at least ten times. The J gene is TRBJ1-3, the V gene TRBV24-1; 7 bases match TRBD1. The CDR3 extends over 15 amino acids. The V and J ends lost 3 bases and 4 bases, in that order; junction bases with no gene match: 5. CDR1 KGHDR and CDR2 SFDVKD come from the germline V gene. Here the CDR3 reads CATSDPGDSGNTIYF. The CDR3 DNA follows: TGTGCCACCAGTGATCCGGGGGACAGCGGAAACACCATATATTTT.